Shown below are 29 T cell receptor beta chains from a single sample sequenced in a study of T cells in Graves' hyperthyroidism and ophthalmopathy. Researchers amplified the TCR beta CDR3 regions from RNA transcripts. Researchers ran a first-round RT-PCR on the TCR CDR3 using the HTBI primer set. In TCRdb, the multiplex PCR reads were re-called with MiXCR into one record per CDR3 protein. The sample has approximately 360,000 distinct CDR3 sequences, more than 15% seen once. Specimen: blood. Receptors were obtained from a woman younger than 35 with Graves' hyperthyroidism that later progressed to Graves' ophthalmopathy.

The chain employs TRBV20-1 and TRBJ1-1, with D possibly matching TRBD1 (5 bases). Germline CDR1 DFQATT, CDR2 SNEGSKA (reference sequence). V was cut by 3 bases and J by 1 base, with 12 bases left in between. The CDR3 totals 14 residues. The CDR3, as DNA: TGCAGTGCTAGCCCATCGACAGCGAACACTGAAGCTTTCTTT. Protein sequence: CSASPSTANTEAFF.

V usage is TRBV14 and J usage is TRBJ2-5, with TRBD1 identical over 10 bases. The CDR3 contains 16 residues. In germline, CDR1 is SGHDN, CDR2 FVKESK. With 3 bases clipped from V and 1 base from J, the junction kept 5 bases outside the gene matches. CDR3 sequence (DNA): TGTGCCAGCAGCCACTGGACAGGGGGAGTCCAAGAGACCCAGTACTTC. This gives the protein CASSHWTGGVQETQYF.

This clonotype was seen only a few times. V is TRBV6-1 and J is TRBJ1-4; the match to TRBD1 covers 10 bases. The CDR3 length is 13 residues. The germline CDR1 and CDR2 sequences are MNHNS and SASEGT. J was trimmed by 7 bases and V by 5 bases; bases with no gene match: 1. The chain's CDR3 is CASSWDRGEKLFF. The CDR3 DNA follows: TGTGCCAGCAGTTGGGACAGGGGTGAAAAACTGTTTTTT.

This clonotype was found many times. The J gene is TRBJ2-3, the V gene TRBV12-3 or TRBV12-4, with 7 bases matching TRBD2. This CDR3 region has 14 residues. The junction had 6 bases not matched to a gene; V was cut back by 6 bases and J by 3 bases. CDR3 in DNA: TGTGCCAGCAGCGGGAGGTTCGGGACAGATACGCAGTATTTT. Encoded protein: CASSGRFGTDTQYF.

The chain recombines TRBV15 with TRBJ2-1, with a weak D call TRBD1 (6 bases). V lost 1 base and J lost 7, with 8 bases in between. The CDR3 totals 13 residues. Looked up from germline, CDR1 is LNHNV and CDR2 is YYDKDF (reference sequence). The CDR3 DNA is TGTGCCACCAGCAGAGGGACAGTGAATGAGCAGTTCTTC. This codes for CATSRGTVNEQFF.

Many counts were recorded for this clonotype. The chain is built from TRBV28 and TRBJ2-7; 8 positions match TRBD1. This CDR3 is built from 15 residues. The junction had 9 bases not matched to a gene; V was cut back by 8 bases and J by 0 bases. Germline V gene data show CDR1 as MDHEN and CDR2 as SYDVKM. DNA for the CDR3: TGTGCCAGCGAGACTCCGGGACAGGCCTCCTACGAGCAGTACTTC. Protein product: CASETPGQASYEQYF.

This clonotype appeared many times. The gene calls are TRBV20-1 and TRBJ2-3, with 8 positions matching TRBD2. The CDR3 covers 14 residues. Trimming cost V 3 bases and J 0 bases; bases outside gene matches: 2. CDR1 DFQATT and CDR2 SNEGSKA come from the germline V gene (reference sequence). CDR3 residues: CSASTSGSTDTQYF. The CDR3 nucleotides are TGCAGTGCTAGTACTAGCGGAAGCACAGATACGCAGTATTTT.

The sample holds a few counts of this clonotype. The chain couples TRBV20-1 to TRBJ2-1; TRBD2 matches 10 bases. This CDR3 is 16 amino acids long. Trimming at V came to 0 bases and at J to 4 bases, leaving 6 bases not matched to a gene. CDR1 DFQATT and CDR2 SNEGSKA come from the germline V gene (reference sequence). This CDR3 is CSARDWSGRVYNEQFF. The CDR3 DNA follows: TGCAGTGCTAGAGATTGGAGCGGGAGGGTTTACAATGAGCAGTTCTTC.

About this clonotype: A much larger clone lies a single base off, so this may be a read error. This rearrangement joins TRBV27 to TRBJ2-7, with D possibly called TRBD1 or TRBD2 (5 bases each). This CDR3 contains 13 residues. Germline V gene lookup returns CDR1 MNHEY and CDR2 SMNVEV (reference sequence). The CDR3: CAGSEGTDYEQYF. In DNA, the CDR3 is TGTGCCGGCAGTGAGGGGACGGATTACGAGCAGTACTTC.

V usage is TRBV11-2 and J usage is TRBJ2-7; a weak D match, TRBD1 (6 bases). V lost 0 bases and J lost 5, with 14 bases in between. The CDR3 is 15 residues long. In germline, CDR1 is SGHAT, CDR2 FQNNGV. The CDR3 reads CASSLDQVGANEQYF. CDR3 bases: TGTGCCAGCAGCTTAGATCAGGTGGGGGCAAACGAGCAGTACTTC.

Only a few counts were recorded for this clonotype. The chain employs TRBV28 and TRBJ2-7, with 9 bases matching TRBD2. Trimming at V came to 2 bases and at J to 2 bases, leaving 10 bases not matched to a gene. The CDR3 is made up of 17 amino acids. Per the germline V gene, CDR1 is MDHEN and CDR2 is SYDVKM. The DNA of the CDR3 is TGTGCCAGCAGTTTACCCCCTAGCGGGGAAAAACCCTACGAGCAGTACTTC. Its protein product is CASSLPPSGEKPYEQYF.

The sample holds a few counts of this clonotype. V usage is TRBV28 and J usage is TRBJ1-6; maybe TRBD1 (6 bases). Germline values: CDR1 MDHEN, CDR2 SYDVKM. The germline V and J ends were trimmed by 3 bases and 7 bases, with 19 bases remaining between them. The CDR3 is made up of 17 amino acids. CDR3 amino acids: CASSFPDSAFENSPLHF. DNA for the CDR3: TGTGCCAGCAGTTTCCCGGACAGCGCTTTCGAAAATTCACCCCTCCACTTT.

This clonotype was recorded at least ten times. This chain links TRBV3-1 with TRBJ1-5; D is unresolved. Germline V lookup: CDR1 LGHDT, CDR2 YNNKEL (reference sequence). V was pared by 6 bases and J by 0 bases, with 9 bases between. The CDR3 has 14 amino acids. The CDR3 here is CASSPSHSNQPQHF. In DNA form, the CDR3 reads TGTGCCAGCAGTCCAAGTCATAGCAATCAGCCCCAGCATTTT.

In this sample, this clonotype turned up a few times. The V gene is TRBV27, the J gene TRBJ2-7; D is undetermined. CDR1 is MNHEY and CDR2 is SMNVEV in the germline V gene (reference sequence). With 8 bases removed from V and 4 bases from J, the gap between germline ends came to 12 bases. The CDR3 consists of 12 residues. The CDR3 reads CASGKDQYEQYF. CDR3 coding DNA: TGTGCCAGCGGAAAGGACCAGTACGAGCAGTACTTC.

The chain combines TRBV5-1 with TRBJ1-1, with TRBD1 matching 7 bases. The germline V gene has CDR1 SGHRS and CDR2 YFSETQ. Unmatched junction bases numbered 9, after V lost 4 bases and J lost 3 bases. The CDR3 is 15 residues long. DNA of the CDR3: TGCGCCAGCAGCGACCTGGGACAGACTTACACTGAAGCTTTCTTT. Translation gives CASSDLGQTYTEAFF.

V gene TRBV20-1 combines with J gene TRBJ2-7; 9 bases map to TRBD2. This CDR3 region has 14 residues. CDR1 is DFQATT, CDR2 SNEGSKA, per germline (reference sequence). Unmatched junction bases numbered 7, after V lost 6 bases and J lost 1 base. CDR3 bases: TGCAGTGCCCGGGGACTAGCCGATTCCTACGAGCAGTACTTC. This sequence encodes CSARGLADSYEQYF.

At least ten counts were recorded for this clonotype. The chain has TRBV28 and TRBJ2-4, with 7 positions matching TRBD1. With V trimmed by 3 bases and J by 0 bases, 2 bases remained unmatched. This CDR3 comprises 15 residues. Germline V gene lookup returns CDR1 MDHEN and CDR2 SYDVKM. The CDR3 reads CASSLTGLAKNIQYF. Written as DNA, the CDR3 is TGTGCCAGCAGTTTGACAGGGCTAGCCAAAAACATTCAGTACTTC.

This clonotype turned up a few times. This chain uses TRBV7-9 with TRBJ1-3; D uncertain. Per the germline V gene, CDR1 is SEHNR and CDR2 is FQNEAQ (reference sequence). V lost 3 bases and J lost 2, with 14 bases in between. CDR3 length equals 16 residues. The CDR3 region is CASSFTPKEAGNTIYF. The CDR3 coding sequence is TGTGCCAGCAGCTTTACCCCCAAGGAGGCTGGAAACACCATATATTTT.

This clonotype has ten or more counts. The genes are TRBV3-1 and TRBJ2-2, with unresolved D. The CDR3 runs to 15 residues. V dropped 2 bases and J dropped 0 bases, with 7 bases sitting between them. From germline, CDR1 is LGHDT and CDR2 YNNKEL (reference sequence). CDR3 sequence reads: CASSQSLANTGELFF. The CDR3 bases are TGTGCCAGCAGCCAAAGTCTAGCGAACACCGGGGAGCTGTTTTTT.

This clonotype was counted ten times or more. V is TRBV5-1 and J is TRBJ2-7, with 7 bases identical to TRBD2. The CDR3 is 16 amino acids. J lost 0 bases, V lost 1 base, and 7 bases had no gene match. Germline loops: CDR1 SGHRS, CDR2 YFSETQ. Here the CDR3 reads CASSLSGPGGSYEQYF. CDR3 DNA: TGCGCCAGCAGCTTGTCGGGGCCGGGGGGCTCCTACGAGCAGTACTTC.

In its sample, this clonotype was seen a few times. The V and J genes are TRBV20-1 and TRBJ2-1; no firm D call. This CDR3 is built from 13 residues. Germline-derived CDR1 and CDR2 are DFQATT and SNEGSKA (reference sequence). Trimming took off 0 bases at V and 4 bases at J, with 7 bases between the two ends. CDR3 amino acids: CSARDPPYNEQFF. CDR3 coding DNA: TGCAGTGCTAGAGATCCTCCTTACAATGAGCAGTTCTTC.

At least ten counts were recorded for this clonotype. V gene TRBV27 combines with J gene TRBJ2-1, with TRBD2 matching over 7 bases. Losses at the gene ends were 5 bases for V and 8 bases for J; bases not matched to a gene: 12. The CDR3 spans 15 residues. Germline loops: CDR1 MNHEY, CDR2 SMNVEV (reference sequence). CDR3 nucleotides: TGTGCCAGCAGTGCCAGCGGGACCAGCGGATATGAGCAGTTCTTC. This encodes CASSASGTSGYEQFF.

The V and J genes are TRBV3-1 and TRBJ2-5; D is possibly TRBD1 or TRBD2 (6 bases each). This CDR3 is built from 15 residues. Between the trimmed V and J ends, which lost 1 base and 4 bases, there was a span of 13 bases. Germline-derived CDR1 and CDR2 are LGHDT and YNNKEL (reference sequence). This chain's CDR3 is CASSQGPGATETQYF. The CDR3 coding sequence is TGTGCCAGCAGCCAAGGGCCGGGGGCGACAGAGACCCAGTACTTC.

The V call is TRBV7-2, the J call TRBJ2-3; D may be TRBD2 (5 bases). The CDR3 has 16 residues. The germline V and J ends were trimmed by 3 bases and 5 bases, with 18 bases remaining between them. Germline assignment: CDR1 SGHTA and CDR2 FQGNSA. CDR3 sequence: CASSFYSSGFKDTQYF. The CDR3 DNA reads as TGTGCCAGCAGCTTTTATTCTTCGGGATTCAAAGATACGCAGTATTTT.

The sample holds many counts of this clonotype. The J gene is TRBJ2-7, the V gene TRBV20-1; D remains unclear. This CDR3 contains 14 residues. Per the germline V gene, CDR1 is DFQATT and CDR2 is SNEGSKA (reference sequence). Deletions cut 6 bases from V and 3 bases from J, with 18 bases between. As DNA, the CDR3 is TGCAGTGCCACCCCCAGCCCAGGAGACTACGAGCAGTACTTC. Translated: CSATPSPGDYEQYF.

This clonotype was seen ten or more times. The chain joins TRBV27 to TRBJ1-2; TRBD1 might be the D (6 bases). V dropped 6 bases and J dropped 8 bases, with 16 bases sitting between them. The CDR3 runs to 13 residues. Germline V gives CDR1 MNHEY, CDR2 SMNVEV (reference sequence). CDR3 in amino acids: CASRPLQGLGYTF. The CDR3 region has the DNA TGTGCCAGCAGGCCCTTACAGGGTTTAGGCTACACCTTC.

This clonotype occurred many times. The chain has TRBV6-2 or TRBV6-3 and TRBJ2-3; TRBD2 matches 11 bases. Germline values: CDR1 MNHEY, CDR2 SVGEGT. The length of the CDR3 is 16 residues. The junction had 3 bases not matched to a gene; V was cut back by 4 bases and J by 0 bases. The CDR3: CASSWRTSGSTDTQYF. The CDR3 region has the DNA TGTGCCAGCAGTTGGCGGACTAGCGGGAGCACAGATACGCAGTATTTT.

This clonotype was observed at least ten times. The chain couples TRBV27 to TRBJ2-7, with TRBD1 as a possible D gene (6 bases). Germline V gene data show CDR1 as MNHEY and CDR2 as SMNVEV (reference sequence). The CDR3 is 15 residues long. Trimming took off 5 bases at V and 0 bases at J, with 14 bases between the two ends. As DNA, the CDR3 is TGTGCCAGCAGTCACCCGGGACAATCCTCCTACGAGCAGTACTTC. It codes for CASSHPGQSSYEQYF.

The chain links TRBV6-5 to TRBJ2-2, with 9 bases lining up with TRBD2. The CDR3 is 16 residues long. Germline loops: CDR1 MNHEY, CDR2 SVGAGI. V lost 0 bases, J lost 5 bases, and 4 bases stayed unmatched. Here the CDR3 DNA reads TGTGCCAGCAGTTACTCGATTAGCGGGAGAACCGGGGAGCTGTTTTTT. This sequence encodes CASSYSISGRTGELFF.